Below, 21 T cell receptor beta chains from the same sample are listed, as sequenced in a study of T cells after yellow fever vaccination. TCRdb redid the calling of the 5' RACE reads with MiXCR, one entry per CDR3 protein. This sample carries around 310,000 distinct CDR3 sequences, roughly 3.5% of them seen once, and the ten largest clones take about a quarter. This specimen consisted of PBMCs, obtained on the day of the yellow fever booster vaccination. The receptors here all came from a man younger than 30 who received the YFV17D yellow fever vaccine.

This clonotype was recorded at least ten times. The chain carries TRBV24-1 and TRBJ2-5; 9 bases match TRBD1. The trim removed 3 bases at V and 5 bases at J, leaving 9 bases unmatched. CDR3 length: 16 residues. Germline CDR1 and CDR2: KGHDR and SFDVKD. CDR3 sequence (DNA): TGTGCCACCAGTGATCCGGGACAGGGAGTTTGGGAGACCCAGTACTTC. Amino acid sequence: CATSDPGQGVWETQYF.

This clonotype was observed at least ten times. This chain connects TRBV10-3 to TRBJ1-3, with D tentatively TRBD1 (6 bases). The CDR3 is 15 amino acids. The V end was cut by 6 bases, the J end by 4 bases, with 16 bases between. Per the germline V gene, CDR1 is ENHRY and CDR2 is SYGVKD. The DNA for the CDR3 is TGTGCCATCAGGACGGTGGCAGGGGCAGGAAACACCATATATTTT. Amino acids: CAIRTVAGAGNTIYF.

This clonotype was observed many times. The V gene is TRBV6-6, the J gene TRBJ1-6; 8 bases are a match to TRBD1. V gave up 4 bases and J gave up 10 bases; unmatched junction bases: 9. In germline, CDR1 is MNHNY, CDR2 SVGAGI (reference sequence). The CDR3 covers 15 residues. CDR3 in DNA: TGTGCCAGCAGTTCCCCGGACAGGGCGAGGTCACCCCTCCACTTT. This encodes CASSSPDRARSPLHF.

This chain joins TRBV24-1 and TRBJ2-1; TRBD2 is a possible D gene (6 bases). V was trimmed by 9 bases and J by 0 bases, leaving 11 bases between them. Germline V gene lookup returns CDR1 KGHDR and CDR2 SFDVKD. The CDR3 runs to 14 residues. CDR3 region: CATGRGSSYNEQFF. The CDR3 DNA follows: TGTGCCACCGGCCGGGGGAGCTCCTACAATGAGCAGTTCTTC.

This clonotype occurred many times. This sequence joins TRBV7-2 and TRBJ1-5, with D unclear. This CDR3 is built from 17 residues. Trimming removed 2 bases from V and 0 bases from J, with 14 bases in between. CDR1 is SGHTA, CDR2 FQGNSA, per germline. The CDR3 reads CASSLKLGPYSNQPQHF. As DNA, the CDR3 is TGTGCCAGCAGCTTAAAATTGGGTCCTTATAGCAATCAGCCCCAGCATTTT.

The sample holds many counts of this clonotype. The chain couples TRBV7-9 to TRBJ2-7; perhaps TRBD1 as D (6 bases). Trimming shortened V by 3 bases and J by 0 bases, and 15 bases separated the two germline ends. CDR3 length: 16 residues. CDR1 SEHNR and CDR2 FQNEAQ come from the germline V gene (reference sequence). CDR3 sequence reads: CASSFSTGHRSYEQYV. The CDR3 region has the DNA TGTGCCAGCAGCTTTTCCACGGGACATCGCTCCTACGAGCAGTACGTC.

This clonotype was counted between two and nine times. V and J are TRBV3-1 and TRBJ2-5; no clear D. This CDR3 has 14 amino acids. The germline V gene has CDR1 LGHDT and CDR2 YNNKEL (reference sequence). Trimming shortened V by 5 bases and J by 2 bases, and 12 bases separated the two germline ends. CDR3 sequence: CASSDNDKQETQYF. The CDR3 DNA sequence: TGTGCCAGCAGCGATAACGACAAACAAGAGACCCAGTACTTC.

There are a few counts of this clonotype. The J gene is TRBJ2-3, the V gene TRBV20-1; D is undetermined. In germline, CDR1 is DFQATT, CDR2 SNEGSKA (reference sequence). Trimming left V 6 bases short and J 0 bases short, with 10 bases between. The CDR3 is made up of 13 amino acids. The CDR3 region is CSAPLGSTDTQYF. The CDR3 bases are TGCAGTGCCCCCTTGGGTAGCACAGATACGCAGTATTTT.

This clonotype occurred many times. The chain employs TRBV6-1 and TRBJ2-7; 7 bases are shared with TRBD1. This CDR3 has 13 amino acids. The J segment lost 3 bases and the V segment lost 6 bases, leaving 5 bases of the junction unmatched. Germline assignment: CDR1 MNHNS and CDR2 SASEGT. CDR3 sequence reads: CASRTGPSYEQYV. DNA for the CDR3: TGTGCCAGCAGGACAGGGCCGAGCTACGAGCAGTACGTC.

CDR3 amino acids: CASRRLAGGFTDTQYF. CDR3 coding DNA: TGTGCCAGCAGAAGACTAGCGGGGGGTTTCACAGATACGCAGTATTTT. V gene TRBV7-2 combines with J gene TRBJ2-3; 13 bases are a match to TRBD2. The CDR3 extends over 16 amino acids. V was clipped by 6 bases and J by 2 bases; unmatched bases: 5. From germline, CDR1 is SGHTA and CDR2 FQGNSA.

The gene calls are TRBV7-6 and TRBJ2-2; possible D gene TRBD1, 6 bases. The V end was cut by 5 bases, the J end by 1 base, with 17 bases between. Germline-derived CDR1 and CDR2 are SGHVS and FNYEAQ. There are 17 residues in the CDR3. CDR3 region: CASSIRPTGLNTGELFF. The CDR3 DNA reads as TGTGCCAGCAGCATCCGACCTACAGGGCTGAACACCGGGGAGCTGTTTTTT.

A word on this clonotype: The germline gene is not matched at one end of the junction; a read error may be the cause. The chain joins TRBV14 to TRBJ2-5, with 7 bases aligning to TRBD1. The germline V gene encodes CDR1 SGHDN and CDR2 FVKESK. The CDR3 length is 15 residues. In DNA, the CDR3 is TGTGCCAGCAGTCAAGCTCGGGGACAGCAAGAGACCCAGTACTTC. Translating gives CASSQARGQQETQYF.

This clonotype has at least ten counts. The chain employs TRBV29-1 and TRBJ2-3; maybe TRBD2 (6 bases). Germline CDR1 SQVTM, CDR2 ANQGSEA. The length of the CDR3 is 13 residues. V was trimmed by 3 bases and J by 6 bases, leaving 13 bases between them. The CDR3 DNA reads TGCAGCGTTGAGGGGGAGGCGGGGGATACGCAGTATTTT. Translating it yields CSVEGEAGDTQYF.

This clonotype was seen many times. The chain carries TRBV7-9 and TRBJ2-2, with D perhaps TRBD1 (5 bases). The V end was cut by 5 bases, the J end by 1 base, with 17 bases between. CDR3 size: 17 residues. Germline V lookup: CDR1 SEHNR, CDR2 FQNEAQ (reference sequence). The CDR3 DNA is TGTGCCAGCAGCCGCATCTTTTGGGGCTTGAACACCGGGGAGCTGTTTTTT. Its protein is CASSRIFWGLNTGELFF.

This clonotype was seen more than once but under ten times. CDR3 bases: TGTGCCAGCAGTTTATCGACATCCCTACTCGGGGGTGATCAGCCCCAGCATTTT. Its protein is CASSLSTSLLGGDQPQHF. The rearrangement uses TRBV27 and TRBJ1-5, with D possibly being TRBD1 (5 bases). The germline CDR1 and CDR2 sequences are MNHEY and SMNVEV (reference sequence). The CDR3 spans 18 residues. V lost 0 bases to trimming and J lost 5 bases, with 20 bases between them.

The CDR3 spells CATKTWNTEAFF. The CDR3 bases are TGTGCCACTAAAACGTGGAACACTGAAGCTTTCTTT. The chain couples TRBV6-2 or TRBV6-3 to TRBJ1-1, with unresolved D. CDR3 length: 12 residues. Germline values: CDR1 MNHEY, CDR2 SVGEGT. Trimming took off 10 bases at V and 1 base at J, with 10 bases between the two ends.

The V and J genes are TRBV12-3 or TRBV12-4 and TRBJ2-7, with D maybe TRBD1 (6 bases). CDR3 size: 13 residues. Trimming pared 3 bases from V and 6 bases from J, leaving 12 bases between. DNA for the CDR3: TGTGCCAGCAGTTTGAGACAGGCCGGCGAGCAGTACTTC. Translated: CASSLRQAGEQYF.

This clonotype was counted only a few times. This chain uses TRBV6-5 with TRBJ2-7, with 11 bases identical to TRBD2. CDR3 size: 16 residues. The germline V gene has CDR1 MNHEY and CDR2 SVGAGI. With 2 bases clipped from V and 3 bases from J, the junction kept 6 bases outside the gene matches. CDR3 loop: CASSYPVAGGLYEQYF. The CDR3 DNA sequence: TGTGCCAGCAGTTACCCGGTAGCGGGGGGGCTCTACGAGCAGTACTTC.

The chain links TRBV21-1 to TRBJ1-2; TRBD1, the table's D call, lacks a check against the DNA. TRBV21-1 is assigned pseudogene status. The CDR3 covers 14 residues. The CDR3, as DNA: TGTGCCAGCAGCAAAGCGTGGCAGGGAGAAGGCTACACCTTC. Translating gives CASSKAWQGEGYTF.

The rearrangement joins TRBV9 to TRBJ1-2; D unclear. The CDR3 sequence is 13 residues long. Looked up from germline, CDR1 is SGDLS and CDR2 is YYNGEE. V was cut by 5 bases and J by 1 base, with 9 bases left in between. The CDR3: CASRTSNNYGYTF. DNA of the CDR3: TGTGCCAGCAGGACCTCGAATAACTATGGCTACACCTTC.

In its sample, this clonotype was seen a few times. The CDR3 DNA is TGTGCCAGTAGGGGTGGGGGGAACACCGGGGAGCTGTTTTTT. It codes for CASRGGGNTGELFF. J is TRBJ2-2 and V is TRBV19, with D tentatively TRBD1 or TRBD2 (5 bases each). V lost 6 bases, J lost 1 base, and 9 bases lay in between. The CDR3 has 14 amino acids. Looked up from germline, CDR1 is LNHDA and CDR2 is SQIVND (reference sequence).